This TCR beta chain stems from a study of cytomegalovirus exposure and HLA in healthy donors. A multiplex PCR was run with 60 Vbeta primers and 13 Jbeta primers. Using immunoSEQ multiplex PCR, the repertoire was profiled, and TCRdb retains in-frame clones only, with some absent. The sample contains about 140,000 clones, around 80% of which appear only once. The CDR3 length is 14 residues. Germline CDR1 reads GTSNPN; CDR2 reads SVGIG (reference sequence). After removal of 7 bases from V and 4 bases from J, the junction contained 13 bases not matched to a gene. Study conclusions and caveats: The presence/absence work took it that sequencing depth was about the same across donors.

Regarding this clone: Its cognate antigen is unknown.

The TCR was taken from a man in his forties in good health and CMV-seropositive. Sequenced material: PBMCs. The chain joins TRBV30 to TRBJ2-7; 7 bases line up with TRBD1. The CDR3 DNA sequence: TGTGCCTCCAATCTCCGGGACAGCTTTTACGAGCAGTACTTC. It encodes CASNLRDSFYEQYF.